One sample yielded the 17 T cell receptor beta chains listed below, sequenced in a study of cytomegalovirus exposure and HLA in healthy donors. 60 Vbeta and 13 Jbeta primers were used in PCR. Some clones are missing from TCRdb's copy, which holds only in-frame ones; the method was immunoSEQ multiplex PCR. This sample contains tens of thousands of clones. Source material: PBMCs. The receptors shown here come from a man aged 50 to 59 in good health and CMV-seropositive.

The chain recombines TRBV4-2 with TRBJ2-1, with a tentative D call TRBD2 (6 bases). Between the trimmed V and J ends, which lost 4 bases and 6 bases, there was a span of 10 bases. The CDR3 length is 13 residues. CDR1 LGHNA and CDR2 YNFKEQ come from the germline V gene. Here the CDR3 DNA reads TGTGCCAGCAGCCTCCCCGGGAGCAATGAGCAGTTCTTC. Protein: CASSLPGSNEQFF.

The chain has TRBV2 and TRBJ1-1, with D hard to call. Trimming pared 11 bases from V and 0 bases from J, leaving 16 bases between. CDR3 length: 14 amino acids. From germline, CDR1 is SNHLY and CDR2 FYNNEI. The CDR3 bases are TGTGCCGGCGCACGGACGACTATGAACACTGAAGCTTTCTTT. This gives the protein CAGARTTMNTEAFF.

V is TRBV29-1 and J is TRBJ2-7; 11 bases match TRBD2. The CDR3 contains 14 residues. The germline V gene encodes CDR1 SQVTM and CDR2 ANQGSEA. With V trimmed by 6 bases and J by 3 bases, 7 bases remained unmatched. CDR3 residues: CSVAKGTSGYEQYF. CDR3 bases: TGCAGCGTGGCCAAGGGGACTAGCGGCTACGAGCAGTACTTC.

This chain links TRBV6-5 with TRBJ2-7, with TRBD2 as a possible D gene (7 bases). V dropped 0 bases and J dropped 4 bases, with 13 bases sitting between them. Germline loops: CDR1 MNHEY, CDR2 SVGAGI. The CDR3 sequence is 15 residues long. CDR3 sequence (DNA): TGTGCCAGCAGTTACTCGACGGGGGGCGGGTACGAGCAGTACTTC. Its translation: CASSYSTGGGYEQYF.

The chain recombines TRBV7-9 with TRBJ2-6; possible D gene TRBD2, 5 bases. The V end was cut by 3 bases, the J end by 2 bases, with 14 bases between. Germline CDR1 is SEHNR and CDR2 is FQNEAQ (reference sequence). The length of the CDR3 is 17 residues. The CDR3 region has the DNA TGTGCCAGCAGCTTCCCCCTCGGACTTGCTGGGGCCAACGTCCTGACTTTC. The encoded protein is CASSFPLGLAGANVLTF.

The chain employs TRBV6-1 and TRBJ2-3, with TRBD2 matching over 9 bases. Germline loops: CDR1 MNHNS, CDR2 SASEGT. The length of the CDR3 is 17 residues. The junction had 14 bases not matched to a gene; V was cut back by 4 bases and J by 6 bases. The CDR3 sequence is CASSVGIAGVGADTQYF. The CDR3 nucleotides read TGTGCCAGCAGTGTCGGTATAGCGGGAGTTGGGGCGGATACGCAGTATTTT.

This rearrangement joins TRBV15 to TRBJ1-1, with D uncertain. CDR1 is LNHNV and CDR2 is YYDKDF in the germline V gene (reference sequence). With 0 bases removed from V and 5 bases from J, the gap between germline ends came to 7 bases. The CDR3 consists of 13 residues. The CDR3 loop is CATSRDLGTEAFF. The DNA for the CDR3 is TGTGCCACCAGCAGAGATCTCGGGACTGAAGCTTTCTTT.

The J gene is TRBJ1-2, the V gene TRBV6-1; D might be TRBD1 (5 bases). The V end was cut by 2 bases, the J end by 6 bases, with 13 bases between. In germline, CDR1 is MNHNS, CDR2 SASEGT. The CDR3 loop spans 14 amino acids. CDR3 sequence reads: CASSEQGESNGYTF. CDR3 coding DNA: TGTGCCAGCAGTGAACAAGGGGAATCTAATGGCTACACCTTC.

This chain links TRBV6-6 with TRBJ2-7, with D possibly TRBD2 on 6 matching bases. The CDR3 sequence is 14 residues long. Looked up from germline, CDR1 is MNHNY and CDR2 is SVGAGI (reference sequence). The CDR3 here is CASSHGGRSYEQCV. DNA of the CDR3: TGTGCCAGCAGCCACGGAGGGCGGTCCTACGAGCAGTGCGTC.

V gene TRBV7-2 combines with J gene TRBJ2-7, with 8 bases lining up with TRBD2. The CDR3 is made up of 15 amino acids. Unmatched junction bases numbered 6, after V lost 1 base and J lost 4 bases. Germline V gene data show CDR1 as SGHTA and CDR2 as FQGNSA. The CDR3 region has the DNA TGTGCCAGCAGCTTAGTCACGGGAGGGGGGTACGAGCAGTACTTC. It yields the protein CASSLVTGGGYEQYF.

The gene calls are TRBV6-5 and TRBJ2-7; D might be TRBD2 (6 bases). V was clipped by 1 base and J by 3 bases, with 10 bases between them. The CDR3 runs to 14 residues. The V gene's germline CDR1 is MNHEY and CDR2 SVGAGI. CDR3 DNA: TGTGCCAGCAGTTACTTCGCGGGGAACTACGAGCAGTACTTC. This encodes CASSYFAGNYEQYF.

This chain's CDR3 is CASSSQGANYGYTF. The CDR3 nucleotides are TGTGCCAGCAGTTCACAGGGGGCAAACTATGGCTACACCTTC. The chain couples TRBV6-5 to TRBJ1-2; 9 bases agree with TRBD1. The CDR3 spans 14 residues. The V segment lost 4 bases and the J segment 2 bases; nucleotides outside the gene matches: 2. Per germline, CDR1 MNHEY and CDR2 SVGAGI.

The CDR3 protein is CASSAQAYTSGNTIYF. The CDR3 region has the DNA TGCGCCAGCAGCGCACAGGCCTATACCTCTGGAAACACCATATATTTT. J is TRBJ1-3 and V is TRBV5-1; possible D gene TRBD1, 5 bases. Germline V CDR1 and CDR2: SGHRS, YFSETQ. The CDR3 has 16 residues. V was shortened by 4 bases and J by 0 bases, with 14 bases between the two germline ends.

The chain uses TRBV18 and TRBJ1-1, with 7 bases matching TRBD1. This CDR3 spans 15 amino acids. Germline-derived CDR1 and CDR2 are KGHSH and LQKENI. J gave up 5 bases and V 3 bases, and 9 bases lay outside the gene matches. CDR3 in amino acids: CASSPRQGWGTEAFF. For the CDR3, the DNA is TGTGCCAGCTCACCCCGACAGGGATGGGGGACTGAAGCTTTCTTT. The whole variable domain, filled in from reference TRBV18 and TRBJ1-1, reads NAGVMQNPRHLVRRRGQEARLRCSPMKGHSHVYWYRQLPEEGLKFMVYLQKENIIDESGMPKERFSAEFPKEGPSILRIQQVVRGDSAAYFCASSPRQGWGTEAFFGQGTRLTVV.

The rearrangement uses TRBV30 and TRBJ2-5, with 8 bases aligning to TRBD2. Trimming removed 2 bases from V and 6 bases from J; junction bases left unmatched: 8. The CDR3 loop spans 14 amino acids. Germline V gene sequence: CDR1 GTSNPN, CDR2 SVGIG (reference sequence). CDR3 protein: CAWSPPAGAKTQYF. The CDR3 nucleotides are TGTGCCTGGAGTCCACCAGCGGGGGCCAAGACCCAGTACTTC.

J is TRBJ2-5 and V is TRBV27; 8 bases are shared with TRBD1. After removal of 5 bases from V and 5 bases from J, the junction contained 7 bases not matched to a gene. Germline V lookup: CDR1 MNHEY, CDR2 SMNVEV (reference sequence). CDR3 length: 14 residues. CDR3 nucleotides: TGTGCCAGCAGTAGGAGACAGGGGTTGGAGACCCAGTACTTC. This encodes CASSRRQGLETQYF.

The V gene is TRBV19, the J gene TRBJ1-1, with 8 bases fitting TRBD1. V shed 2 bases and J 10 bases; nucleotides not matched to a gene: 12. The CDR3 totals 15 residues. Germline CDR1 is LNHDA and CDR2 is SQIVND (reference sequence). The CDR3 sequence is CASSISDRGWSGAFF. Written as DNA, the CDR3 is TGTGCCAGTAGTATAAGTGACAGGGGTTGGTCTGGAGCTTTCTTT.